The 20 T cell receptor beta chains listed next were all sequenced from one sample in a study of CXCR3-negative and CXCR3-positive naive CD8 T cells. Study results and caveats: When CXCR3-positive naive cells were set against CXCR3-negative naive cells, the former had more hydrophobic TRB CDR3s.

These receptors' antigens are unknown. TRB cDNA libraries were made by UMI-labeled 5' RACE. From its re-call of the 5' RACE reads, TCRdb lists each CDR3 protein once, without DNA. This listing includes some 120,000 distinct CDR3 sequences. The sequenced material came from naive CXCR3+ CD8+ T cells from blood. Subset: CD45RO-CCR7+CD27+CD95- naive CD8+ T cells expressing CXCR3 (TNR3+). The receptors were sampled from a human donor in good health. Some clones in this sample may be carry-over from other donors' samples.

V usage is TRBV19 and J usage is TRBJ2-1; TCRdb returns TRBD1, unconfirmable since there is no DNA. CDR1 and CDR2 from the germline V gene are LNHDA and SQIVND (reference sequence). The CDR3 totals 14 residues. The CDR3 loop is CASSMVTGVNEQFF.

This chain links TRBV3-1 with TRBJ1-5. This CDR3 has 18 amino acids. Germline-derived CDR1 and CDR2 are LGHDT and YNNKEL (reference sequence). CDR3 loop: CASSQGSWEDGSNQPQHF.

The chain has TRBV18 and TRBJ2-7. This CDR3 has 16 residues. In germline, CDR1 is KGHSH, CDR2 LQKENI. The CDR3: CASSHYTGLEGYEQYF. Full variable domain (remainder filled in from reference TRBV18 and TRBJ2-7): NAGVMQNPRHLVRRRGQEARLRCSPMKGHSHVYWYRQLPEEGLKFMVYLQKENIIDESGMPKERFSAEFPKEGPSILRIQQVVRGDSAAYFCASSHYTGLEGYEQYFGPGTRLTVT.

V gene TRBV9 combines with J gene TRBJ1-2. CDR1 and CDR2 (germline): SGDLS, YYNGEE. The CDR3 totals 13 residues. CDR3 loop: CASSVGNYYGYTF.

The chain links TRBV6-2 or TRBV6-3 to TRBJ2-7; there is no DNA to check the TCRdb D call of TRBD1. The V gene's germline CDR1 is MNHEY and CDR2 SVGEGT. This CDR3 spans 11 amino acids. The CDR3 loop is CASSYPGEGYF.

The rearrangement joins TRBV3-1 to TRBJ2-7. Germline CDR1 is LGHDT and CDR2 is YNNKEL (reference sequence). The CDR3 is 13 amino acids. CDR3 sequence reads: CASSQDLEASEYF.

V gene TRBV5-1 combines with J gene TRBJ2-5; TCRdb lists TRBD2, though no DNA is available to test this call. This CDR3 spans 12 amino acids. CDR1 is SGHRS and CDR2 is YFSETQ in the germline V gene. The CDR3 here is CASRRVGETQYF.

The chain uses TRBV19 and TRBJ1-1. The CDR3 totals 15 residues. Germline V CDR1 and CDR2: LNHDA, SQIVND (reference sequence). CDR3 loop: CASSIRREMNTEAFF.

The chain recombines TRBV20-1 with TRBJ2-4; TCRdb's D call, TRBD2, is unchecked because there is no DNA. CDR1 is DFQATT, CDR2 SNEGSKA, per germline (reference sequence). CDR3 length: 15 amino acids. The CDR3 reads CSARRLREGLGIQYF.

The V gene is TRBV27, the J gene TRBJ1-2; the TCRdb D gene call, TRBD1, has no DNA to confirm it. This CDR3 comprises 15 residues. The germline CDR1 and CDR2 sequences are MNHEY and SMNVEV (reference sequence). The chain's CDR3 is CASSLSRFRGVGYTF.

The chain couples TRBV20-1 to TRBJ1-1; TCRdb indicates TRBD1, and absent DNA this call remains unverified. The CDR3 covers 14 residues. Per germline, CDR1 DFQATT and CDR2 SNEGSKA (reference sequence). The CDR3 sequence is CSASEQGLRTEAFF.

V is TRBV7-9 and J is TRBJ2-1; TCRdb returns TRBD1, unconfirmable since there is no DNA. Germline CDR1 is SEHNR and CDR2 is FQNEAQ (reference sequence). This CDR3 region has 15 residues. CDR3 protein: CASSSTGTGNNEQFF.

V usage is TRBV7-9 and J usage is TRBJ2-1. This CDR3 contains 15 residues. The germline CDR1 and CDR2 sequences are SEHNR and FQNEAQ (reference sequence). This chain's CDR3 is CASSSYLGADNEQFF.

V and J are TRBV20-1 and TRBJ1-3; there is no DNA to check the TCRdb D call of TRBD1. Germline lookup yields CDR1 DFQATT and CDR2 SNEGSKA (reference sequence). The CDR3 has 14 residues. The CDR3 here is CSAPPLGLGNTIYF.

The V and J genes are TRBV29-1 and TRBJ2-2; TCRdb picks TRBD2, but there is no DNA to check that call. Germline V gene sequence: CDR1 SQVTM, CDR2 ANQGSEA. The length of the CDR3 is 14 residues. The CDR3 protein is CSVLSGSFTGELFF.

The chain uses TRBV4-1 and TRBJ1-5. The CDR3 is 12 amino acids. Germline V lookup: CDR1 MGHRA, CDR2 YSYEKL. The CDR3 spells CASSQGHQPQHF.

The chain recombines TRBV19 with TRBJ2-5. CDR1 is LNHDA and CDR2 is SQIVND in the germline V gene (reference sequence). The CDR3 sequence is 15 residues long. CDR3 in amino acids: CASSIVSAEEETQYF.

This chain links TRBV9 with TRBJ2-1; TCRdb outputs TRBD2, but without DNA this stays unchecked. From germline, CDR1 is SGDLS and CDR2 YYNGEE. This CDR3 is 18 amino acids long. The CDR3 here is CASSAPQQTPTYYNEQFF.

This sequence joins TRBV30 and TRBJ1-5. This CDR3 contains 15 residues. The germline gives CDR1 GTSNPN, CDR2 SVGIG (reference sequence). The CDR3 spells CAWSAPNERNQPQHF.

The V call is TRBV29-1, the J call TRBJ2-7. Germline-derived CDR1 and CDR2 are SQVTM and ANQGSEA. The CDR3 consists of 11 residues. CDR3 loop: CSAMSSYEQYF.